The text below deals with one T cell receptor beta chain. Its cognate antigen is unknown. One entry per CDR3 protein, without DNA, is what TCRdb gives after re-calling the 5' RACE reads. The sample yields fewer than 400,000 distinct CDR3 sequences, of which the top ten take up roughly a tenth. This record comes from a study of T cells expressing NK-cell markers. Notes on the study in general: About six donors showed dominant NKG2C+ clonotypes comprising about 1.0-8% of their CD8+ T cells.

This clonotype originated in a woman between 50 and 59 years old in good health. The sequenced sample consisted of blood T cells: a sorted CD56 or NKG2C T cell subset, CD4+ or CD8+ T cells, or bulk PBMC T cells (not recorded which).

CDR3 sequence reads: CAWSRDIQETQYF. The chain uses TRBV30 and TRBJ2-5; the TCRdb D gene call, TRBD1, has no DNA to confirm it. Germline V lookup: CDR1 GTSNPN, CDR2 SVGIG (reference sequence). The CDR3 length is 13 residues.